The present T cell receptor (beta chain) was sequenced within a study of blood T cell repertoires in COVID-19. As handled by the study authors: For nucleated cells, counts were estimated from reference gene primer amplification. Generated by immunoSEQ multiplex PCR, the TCRdb table keeps only in-frame clones and is missing some. The V and J calls and the clone size are those of that table, but D and trimming were determined from the DNA. The data show roughly 67,000 clones, roughly nine tenths seen once. The germline CDR1 and CDR2 sequences are SGHRS and YFSETQ. This CDR3 is built from 16 residues. Trimming cost V 5 bases and J 0 bases, with 12 bases left between them.

The sequenced sample consisted of peripheral blood. The clonotype originates from a man aged 50 or older with active COVID-19. The chain links TRBV5-1 to TRBJ1-6; D perhaps matches TRBD1 (6 bases). The CDR3: CASSQRGGSYNSPLHF. In DNA, the CDR3 is TGCGCCAGCAGTCAGAGGGGGGGCTCCTATAATTCACCCCTCCACTTT. The entire variable domain, with the rest obtained from reference TRBV5-1 and TRBJ1-6, is as follows: KAGVTQTPRYLIKTRGQQVTLSCSPISGHRSVSWYQQTPGQGLQFLFEYFSETQRNKGNFPGRFSGRQFSNSRSEMNVSTLELGDSALYLCASSQRGGSYNSPLHFGNGTRLTVT.